The entry that follows covers one T cell receptor beta chain sequence. Its specific antigen is unknown. No qualities accompany the bases; no much larger clone lies one base away. These data originate in a study of blood T cell repertoires in COVID-19 (dated by TCRdb to 2020 to 2022). General notes on the study: Samples covering the acute and convalescent phases of COVID-19 were provided by collaborators in the United States, Italy and Spain. The prospective study material was composed of cDNA or gDNA derived from T cells, B-cell-depleted T cells, or PBMCs. Deeply sampled blood TCRbeta repertoires from subjects exposed to, actively infected with, or recovered from COVID-19 were included in the dataset. The repertoires were made available in a free public database intended to serve as a resource for research on the immune response to SARS-CoV-2. Samples came from the ongoing ImmuneRACE study (first 160 participants) plus 1,254 subjects from 6 global collaborators. A de-identified subject ID, COVID-19 status, age in years and sex were almost always included in the sample metadata. Where available, HLA class I and class II types were obtained from metadata supplied by the sample provider rather than from assay-based typing. The study at large found these results: The quantity of clinical and demographic metadata differed by source and by participant and was supplied without curation.

TCRbeta CDR3 regions were amplified from genomic DNA using the immunoSEQ Assay, a bias-controlled multiplex PCR. As for the authors' bioinformatics: Within the assay, amplification of reference gene primers was used to estimate how many nucleated cells each sample contained. To quantify the absolute abundance of each unique TCRbeta CDR3 rearrangement, sequence reads were collapsed and filtered. For each sample, productive Simpson clonality was calculated by taking the square root of Simpson's diversity index across productive rearrangements. This immuneACCESS table, as held by TCRdb, lists in-frame sequences with V and J called but not all clones. Of the missing ones, under half trace to an unresolved V gene in checked studies; the others have no known cause. V and J calls and clone size follow that table, whereas D and trimming were derived from the DNA. The sample table holds about 25,000 clones, of which roughly 87% were seen once. Roughly a tenth of the sample is in the top ten clones.

The collaborating institutions used their own protocols to collect whole blood in K2EDTA tubes. For TCRbeta analysis, collaborator samples were shipped as frozen whole blood, as isolated PBMCs, or as DNA extracted from either sample type. Its CDR3 holds 16 amino acids, cysteine through phenylalanine. Only the CDR3 DNA stays, 48 bases, in frame from base 1. Looking up the germline V gene yields CDR1 MDHEN and CDR2 SYDVKM. The germline ends are 14 bases apart after V is trimmed by 5 bases and J by 0 bases. The source material was peripheral blood. This sequence was found in a man between 65 and 79 years old with acute or convalescent COVID-19. This chain joins TRBV28 to TRBJ2-1; the D gene remains uncertain. The CDR3 reads CASSAIVPSSYNEQFF. The DNA sequence is as follows: TGTGCCAGCAGTGCAATCGTCCCTAGCTCCTACAATGAGCAGTTCTTC.